This is a list of T cell receptor beta chains from one sample in a study of blood T cell repertoires in COVID-19. This table comes from immunoSEQ multiplex PCR, and its TCRdb copy is limited to in-frame clones, with some not included. The table records roughly 64,000 clones, roughly two thirds of them present only once. Material for sequencing was PBMCs or T cells enriched from blood (not recorded which). The receptors come from a woman in her fifties or sixties who had been exposed to COVID-19. CDR3s include the opening cysteine and the closing phenylalanine or tryptophan. A D gene is named only where the DNA matches it firmly.

j_call v_call d_call cdr3_aa
TRBJ1-5 TRBV19 . CASSIGTWGDQPQHF
TRBJ1-1 TRBV4-3 TRBD1 CASSHESTGRVPEAFF
TRBJ2-2 TRBV2 TRBD1 CASSMGTGTTGELFF
TRBJ2-5 TRBV7-6 TRBD1 CASSSGTGGVGETQYF
TRBJ1-1 TRBV5-4 . CASSSSGSVNTEAFF
TRBJ2-3 TRBV30 TRBD2 CAWVPLLAFTQYF
TRBJ2-3 TRBV19 TRBD2 CASSVLRTSGGDTQYF
TRBJ2-7 TRBV19 TRBD2 CASSREGSYEQYF
TRBJ1-6 TRBV4-3 TRBD1 CASSQNRGNSPLHF
TRBJ2-1 TRBV2 . CASSGSIEQFF
TRBJ2-5 TRBV5-4 TRBD2 CASSSGGARTETQYF
TRBJ1-4 TRBV15 . CATSSLGRDEKLFF
TRBJ1-6 TRBV27 TRBD1 CASSLPGQHNSPLHF
TRBJ1-5 TRBV19 . CASSLRLHPNQPQHF
TRBJ2-7 TRBV24-1 . CATSDFGGYEQYF
TRBJ2-1 TRBV6-2/TRBV6-3 . CASSYAVRQSNSYNEQFF
TRBJ2-1 TRBV5-1 TRBD1 CASRGGTGGRNEQFF
TRBJ1-2 TRBV5-4 TRBD1 CASSRPGTGLGYTF
TRBJ2-1 TRBV30 . CAGSGVYNEQFF
TRBJ1-1 TRBV5-4 . CASSLDPKAGGAHGAFF
TRBJ1-2 TRBV2 . CASRGPFNYGYTF
TRBJ2-7 TRBV3-1/TRBV3-2 TRBD1 CASSQTGGSGEQYF
TRBJ2-2 TRBV7-9 TRBD2 CASSEAGGNTGELFF
TRBJ1-2 TRBV29-1 TRBD1 CSAAGQPNYGYTF
TRBJ2-3 TRBV14 . CASSPRRITDTQYF
TRBJ2-7 TRBV7-9 TRBD1 CASSGRTGQGYEQYF
TRBJ2-2 TRBV7-2 . CASSLGISSTELFF
TRBJ1-2 TRBV24-1 . CATSDPFGDSLDGYTF
TRBJ1-2 TRBV28 TRBD1 CASSQGQGNYGYTF
TRBJ2-1 TRBV7-8 TRBD2 CASSPTEGPGLAGYNEQFF
TRBJ1-5 TRBV4-2 . CASSQEQVSFNQPQHF
TRBJ2-1 TRBV7-8 . CASSLYSPPEEQFF
TRBJ2-7 TRBV5-1 TRBD1 CASSPGRGRWGEQYF
TRBJ2-2 TRBV18 TRBD1 CASSTDRGNTGELFF
TRBJ2-6 TRBV7-9 . CASSLAQGTGANVLTF
TRBJ2-7 TRBV19 TRBD1 CASTGTGVREQYF
TRBJ2-1 TRBV14 . CASSQAGYNEQFF
TRBJ1-5 TRBV24-1 . CATSDYGGNQPQHF
TRBJ1-2 TRBV5-1 . CASSLATDLGGYTF
TRBJ2-1 TRBV7-9 TRBD1 CASSLGTGDEQFF
TRBJ2-1 TRBV4-3 . CASSQDGVGSGEQFF
TRBJ1-5 TRBV28 . CASSPWGEGQPQHF
TRBJ2-3 TRBV4-1 TRBD2 CASRASGGSRDTQYF
TRBJ2-1 TRBV7-2 TRBD2 CASSQRTSGRNFNEQFF
TRBJ2-3 TRBV18 TRBD1 CASSTGQGVRADTQYF
TRBJ2-3 TRBV18 . CASSNQAGDTQYF
TRBJ1-5 TRBV5-5 . CASRRQADQPQHF
TRBJ2-7 TRBV9 . CASSNSGYEQYF
TRBJ1-1 TRBV6-5 . CASRWTVMNTEAFF
TRBJ2-1 TRBV5-1 TRBD1 CASSFAPGQVDEQFF
TRBJ1-1 TRBV7-6 . CASSLGGRDGRTPF
TRBJ1-5 TRBV2 TRBD1 CASSRDSKNQPQHF
TRBJ1-6 TRBV19 . CASSIGATSSYNSPLHF
TRBJ2-5 TRBV5-1 . CASSLRGLSETQYF